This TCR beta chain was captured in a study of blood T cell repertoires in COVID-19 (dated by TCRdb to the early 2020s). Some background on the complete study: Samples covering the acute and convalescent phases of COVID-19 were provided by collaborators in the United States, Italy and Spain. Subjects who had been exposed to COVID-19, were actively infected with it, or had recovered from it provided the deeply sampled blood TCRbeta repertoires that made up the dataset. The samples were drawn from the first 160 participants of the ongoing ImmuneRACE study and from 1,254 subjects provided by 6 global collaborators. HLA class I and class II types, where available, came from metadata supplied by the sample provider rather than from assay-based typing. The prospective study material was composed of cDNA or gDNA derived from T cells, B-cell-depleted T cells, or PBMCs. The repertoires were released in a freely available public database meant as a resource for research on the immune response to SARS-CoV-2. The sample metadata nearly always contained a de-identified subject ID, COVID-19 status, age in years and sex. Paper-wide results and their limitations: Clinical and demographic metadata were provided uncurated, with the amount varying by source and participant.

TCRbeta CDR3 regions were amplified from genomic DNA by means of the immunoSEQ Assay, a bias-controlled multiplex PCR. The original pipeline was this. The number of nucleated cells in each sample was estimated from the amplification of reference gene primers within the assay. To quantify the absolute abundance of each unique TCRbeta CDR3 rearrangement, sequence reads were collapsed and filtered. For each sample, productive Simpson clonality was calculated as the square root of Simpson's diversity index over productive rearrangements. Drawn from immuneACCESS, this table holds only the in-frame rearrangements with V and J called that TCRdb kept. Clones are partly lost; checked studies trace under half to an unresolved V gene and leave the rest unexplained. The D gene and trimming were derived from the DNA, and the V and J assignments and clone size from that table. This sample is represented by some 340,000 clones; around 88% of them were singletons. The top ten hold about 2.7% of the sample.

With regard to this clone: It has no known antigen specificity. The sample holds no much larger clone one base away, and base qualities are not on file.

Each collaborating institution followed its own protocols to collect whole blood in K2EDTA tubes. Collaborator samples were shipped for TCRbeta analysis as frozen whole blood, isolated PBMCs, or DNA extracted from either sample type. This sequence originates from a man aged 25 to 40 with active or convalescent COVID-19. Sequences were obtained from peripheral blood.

The DNA is TGTGCCAGCAGCCGGGGGACAGCGTCTGGAAACACCATATATTTT. It translates to CASSRGTASGNTIYF. Recombination connected TRBV3-1 (or the pseudogene TRBV3-2) to TRBJ1-3; 7 nucleotides in the junction match TRBD1. Germline trimming amounts to 4 bases on V and 1 base on J, with 4 as the count of junction bases outside the gene matches. The CDR3 contains 15 residues, cysteine and phenylalanine counted. The CDR3 DNA has 45 bases and is translated from base 1. CDR1 is given as LGHDT and CDR2 as YNNKEL, both from the germline V gene (reference sequence).